The rows below give T cell receptor beta chains drawn from one sample of a study of T-cell memory formation after mild COVID-19. From the 5' RACE reads, TCRdb called clonotypes with MiXCR, one entry per CDR3 protein. The repertoire has 200,000 to 250,000 distinct CDR3 sequences, about 16% of them found once; the top ten carry less than 2.5%. The sample consisted of PBMCs or a T cell subset sorted from them (not recorded which). These receptor sequences come from an adult woman who had mild COVID-19 (a few samples of this study predate the infection). Cell type and time point are not known. Each CDR3 is given with its conserved first and last residue. Fields, in order: CDR3 protein, CDR3 DNA, J gene, D gene, clone size, V gene, CDR3 length. A D gene is named only where the DNA matches it firmly. Some rows mark clone size as missing; the rest say once, few, many or name a class of expanded clone.

CASSQDRDVTEAFF TGTGCCAGCAGCCAGGACAGGGATGTCACTGAAGCTTTCTTT TRBJ1-1 TRBD1 few TRBV3-1 14
CASSLTSGRYNEQFF TGTGCCAGCAGTTTAACCAGCGGGAGGTACAATGAGCAGTTCTTC TRBJ2-1 TRBD2 many TRBV12-3/TRBV12-4 15
CASSEQSNSPLHF TGTGCCAGCAGCGAACAGTCTAATTCACCCCTCCACTTT TRBJ1-6 . . TRBV11-2 13
CASSRPGGFQETQYF TGTGCCAGCAGCCGACCGGGGGGTTTCCAAGAGACCCAGTACTTC TRBJ2-5 TRBD2 few TRBV5-6 15
CASSLLTSGNGDTQYF TGTGCCAGCAGCTTGCTGACTAGCGGGAATGGGGATACGCAGTATTTT TRBJ2-3 TRBD2 . TRBV11-2 16
CSAREDRGLRNQPQHF TGCAGTGCTAGAGAGGACAGGGGGCTACGAAATCAGCCCCAGCATTTT TRBJ1-5 TRBD1 . TRBV20-1 16
CASSMGTGSYEQYF TGTGCCAGCAGCATGGGGACAGGATCCTACGAGCAGTACTTC TRBJ2-7 . few TRBV21-1 14
CASRPAGVSYEQYF TGTGCCAGCAGACCAGCGGGAGTGTCCTACGAGCAGTACTTC TRBJ2-7 TRBD2 few TRBV11-2 14
CATSDLVRAGTDGELFF TGTGCCACCAGTGATTTGGTAAGGGCGGGAACGGACGGGGAGCTGTTTTTT TRBJ2-2 . few TRBV24-1 17
CASSLAGESYGYTF TGTGCCAGCAGTTTAGCTGGGGAGTCCTATGGCTACACCTTC TRBJ1-2 . . TRBV12-3/TRBV12-4 14
CASPTLVVAGGWTGETQYF TGTGCCAGCCCTACCTTAGTAGTAGCGGGGGGGTGGACCGGGGAGACCCAGTACTTC TRBJ2-5 TRBD2 . TRBV12-3/TRBV12-4 19
CASTGTSGGETQYF TGTGCCAGCACCGGGACTAGCGGAGGAGAGACCCAGTACTTC TRBJ2-5 TRBD2 few TRBV25-1 14
CASSVLTGPDTQYF TGTGCCAGCAGCGTACTAACAGGGCCAGATACGCAGTATTTT TRBJ2-3 . few TRBV11-3 14
CASSRGTSDYNEQFF TGCGCCAGCAGCCGAGGGACTAGCGACTACAATGAGCAGTTCTTC TRBJ2-1 TRBD2 . TRBV5-1 15
CATSSLRTDTQYF TGTGCCACCAGCTCCCTACGCACAGATACGCAGTATTTT TRBJ2-3 . . TRBV24-1 13
CASSPLGLAGETQYF TGTGCCAGCTCACCACTCGGACTAGCGGGAGAGACCCAGTACTTC TRBJ2-5 TRBD2 . TRBV18 15
CASSWVGNTEAFF TGCGCCAGCAGCTGGGTGGGGAACACTGAAGCTTTCTTT TRBJ1-1 . . TRBV5-1 13
CASSLGPGERGVTAFF TGCGCCAGCAGCTTGGGTCCGGGGGAGAGAGGGGTTACGGCTTTCTTT TRBJ1-1 . few TRBV5-1 16
CASSIYGRAATGELFF TGTGCCAGCAGTATTTACGGGAGGGCCGCCACCGGGGAGCTGTTTTTT TRBJ2-2 TRBD2 few TRBV6-2/TRBV6-3 16
CSAFGQNTEAFF TGCAGTGCTTTCGGACAGAACACTGAAGCTTTCTTT TRBJ1-1 . . TRBV20-1 12
CASSSGAAGGYEQYF TGTGCCAGCAGCTCGGGAGCCGCGGGAGGTTACGAGCAGTACTTC TRBJ2-7 TRBD2 few TRBV5-4 15
CASKRNTEAFF TGTGCCAGCAAAAGAAACACTGAAGCTTTCTTT TRBJ1-1 . many TRBV12-3/TRBV12-4 11
CATSGQSNQPQHF TGTGCCACCAGCGGTCAGAGCAATCAGCCCCAGCATTTT TRBJ1-5 . . TRBV15 13
CAIPGLAGEGEQFF TGTGCCATCCCGGGACTAGCGGGAGAAGGTGAGCAGTTCTTC TRBJ2-1 TRBD2 . TRBV24-1 14
CASSQLAGGHEQYF TGTGCCAGCAGCCAACTAGCGGGAGGCCACGAGCAGTACTTC TRBJ2-7 TRBD2 . TRBV7-2 14
CASSLAGAGNYGYTF TGTGCCAGCAGTTTAGCGGGGGCGGGGAACTATGGCTACACCTTC TRBJ1-2 . few TRBV12-3/TRBV12-4 15
CASSLSPWGAKETQYF TGTGCCAGCAGTTTATCCCCGTGGGGGGCAAAAGAGACCCAGTACTTC TRBJ2-5 . few TRBV27 16
CASSSNLNTEAFF TGCGCCAGCAGCTCAAACTTGAACACTGAAGCTTTCTTT TRBJ1-1 . . TRBV5-1 13
CASSIQGTSYNEQFF TGTGCCAGCAGCATACAGGGTACCTCCTACAATGAGCAGTTCTTC TRBJ2-1 . . TRBV5-6 15
CASTVKPGLAISDTQYF TGCGCCAGCACCGTAAAACCGGGACTAGCTATTTCAGATACGCAGTATTTT TRBJ2-3 TRBD2 . TRBV5-1 17
CASSPRQGSNYGYTF TGTGCCAGCTCACCAAGACAGGGGTCTAACTATGGCTACACCTTC TRBJ1-2 TRBD1 . TRBV18 15
CASSPQTSGETQYF TGTGCCAGCAGCCCCCAAACATCGGGTGAGACCCAGTACTTC TRBJ2-5 . few TRBV7-2 14
CASSLGAPQYNEQFF TGCGCCAGCAGCTTGGGGGCACCCCAGTACAATGAGCAGTTCTTC TRBJ2-1 . . TRBV5-1 15
CASPSGTGDYGYTF TGTGCCAGTCCTTCCGGGACAGGGGACTATGGCTACACCTTC TRBJ1-2 TRBD1 . TRBV2 14
CSARDWGETQYF TGCAGTGCTAGAGACTGGGGAGAGACCCAGTACTTC TRBJ2-5 . few TRBV20-1 12
CASSQVAGVSGELFF TGTGCCAGCAGCCAAGTCGCAGGGGTCAGCGGGGAGCTGTTTTTT TRBJ2-2 . . TRBV4-2 15
CASSRTGTSGGATYNEQFF TGCGCCAGCAGCCGCACAGGGACTAGCGGGGGGGCCACCTACAATGAGCAGTTCTTC TRBJ2-1 TRBD2 . TRBV5-1 19